The TCR beta chain described here comes from a study of cytotoxic CD8 clonotypes in ibrutinib-treated CLL. By proportion, this clone is medium-sized. The assay was immunoSEQ multiplex PCR, and TCRdb's table has in-frame clones only and misses some. The sample holds over 70,000 clones, 79% seen once. This CDR3 has 16 residues. V was clipped by 8 bases and J by 1 base; unmatched bases: 11. Germline V gene sequence: CDR1 SEHNR, CDR2 FQNEAQ (reference sequence). The V call is TRBV7-9, the J call TRBJ2-4; 7 positions match TRBD2. The receptor was isolated from a human donor with chronic lymphocytic leukemia. The specimen comprised PBMCs, sampled after 12 months of ibrutinib treatment. The CDR3 DNA reads TGTGCCAGCTCCGGGGAGGGCGTGTTGGCCAAAAACATTCAGTACTTC. The encoded protein is CASSGEGVLAKNIQYF.